The 14 T cell receptor beta chains below all came from one sample that was sequenced in a study of T cells after yellow fever vaccination. Using its own MiXCR run on the 5' RACE reads, TCRdb lists one record per CDR3 protein. Of roughly 170,000 distinct CDR3 sequences in the sample, 6.2% are singletons; the top ten hold 2.5% to 3.5%. Here the sequenced sample was CD4+ T cells sorted from PBMCs, taken on the day of the first yellow fever vaccination. The receptor source for this set is a man younger than 35 who received the YFV17D yellow fever vaccine.

This clonotype was found many times. The chain employs TRBV5-1 and TRBJ2-3; D may be TRBD1 (6 bases). Trimming pared 5 bases from V and 4 bases from J, leaving 11 bases between. The germline V gene encodes CDR1 SGHRS and CDR2 YFSETQ. This CDR3 has 13 residues. The CDR3 bases are TGCGCCAGCAGTCCCGAGGGGGCAGATACGCAGTATTTT. It yields the protein CASSPEGADTQYF.

The rearrangement joins TRBV6-5 to TRBJ2-1, with TRBD1 matching over 8 bases. CDR3 length: 17 residues. Germline assignment: CDR1 MNHEY and CDR2 SVGAGI. V shed 0 bases, J shed 9 bases, and the junction held 13 bases outside the gene matches. The CDR3 spells CASSYSLRDRWGAEQFF. The CDR3 DNA is TGTGCCAGCAGTTACTCTTTACGGGACAGGTGGGGTGCTGAGCAGTTCTTC.

Only a few counts were recorded for this clonotype. The chain employs TRBV11-1 and TRBJ2-3, with D possibly TRBD2 on 6 matching bases. V was shortened by 2 bases and J by 3 bases, with 12 bases between the two germline ends. CDR1 is SGHAT, CDR2 FQDESV, per germline (reference sequence). The CDR3 is 15 residues long. The CDR3 reads CASSLTGLPTDTQYF. CDR3 bases: TGTGCCAGCAGCTTAACAGGACTACCTACAGATACGCAGTATTTT.

This clonotype was observed many times. The rearrangement joins TRBV5-1 to TRBJ2-2, with 8 bases that match TRBD1. V lost 8 bases, J lost 8 bases, and 14 bases stayed unmatched. The CDR3 loop spans 15 amino acids. Germline V lookup: CDR1 SGHRS, CDR2 YFSETQ. The CDR3 bases are TGCGCCAGTAAAGGACAGGGCACTTTCCCAGGGGAGCTGTTTTTT. It translates to CASKGQGTFPGELFF.

At least ten counts were recorded for this clonotype. J is TRBJ2-7 and V is TRBV5-8; unclear D gene. The CDR3 length is 11 residues. Germline V gives CDR1 SGHTS, CDR2 YDEGEE. With 1 base removed from V and 6 bases from J, the gap between germline ends came to 5 bases. CDR3 in amino acids: CASSLYGEQYF. In DNA, the CDR3 is TGTGCCAGCAGCTTGTATGGCGAGCAGTACTTC.

This clonotype was seen many times. The V call is TRBV20-1, the J call TRBJ1-5; D may be TRBD1 (5 bases). The CDR3 totals 14 residues. The V end lost 3 bases, the J end lost 3 bases, and 12 bases lay between the germline ends. Germline V gives CDR1 DFQATT, CDR2 SNEGSKA (reference sequence). In DNA form, the CDR3 reads TGCAGTGCTAGCGGCAGGGTTACCAATCAGCCCCAGCATTTT. Amino acids: CSASGRVTNQPQHF.

This clonotype was counted many times. V gene TRBV18 combines with J gene TRBJ2-1; TRBD2 matches at 9 bases. Germline CDR1 reads KGHSH; CDR2 reads LQKENI. This CDR3 has 15 amino acids. Germline trimming cut 5 bases from V and 7 bases from J; bases unmatched to any gene: 9. The CDR3 DNA is TGTGCCAGCTCATTTCTAGCGGGGTCTGGAAATGAGCAGTTCTTC. It translates to CASSFLAGSGNEQFF. Filled out from reference TRBV18 and TRBJ2-1, the complete variable domain reads NAGVMQNPRHLVRRRGQEARLRCSPMKGHSHVYWYRQLPEEGLKFMVYLQKENIIDESGMPKERFSAEFPKEGPSILRIQQVVRGDSAAYFCASSFLAGSGNEQFFGPGTRLTVL.

The chain uses TRBV24-1 and TRBJ1-5; D may be TRBD1 (5 bases). This CDR3 comprises 15 residues. The germline V gene has CDR1 KGHDR and CDR2 SFDVKD. V lost 3 bases and J lost 0, with 8 bases in between. The CDR3 nucleotides are TGTGCCACCAGTGATGGCAGGGATAGCAATCAGCCCCAGCATTTT. It encodes CATSDGRDSNQPQHF.

This clonotype was recorded at least ten times. The chain couples TRBV12-3 or TRBV12-4 to TRBJ1-5, with D tentatively TRBD1 (6 bases). This CDR3 comprises 15 residues. Trimming left V 6 bases short and J 0 bases short, with 12 bases between. CDR3 DNA: TGTGCCAGCAGATCAGGGGTCTATAGCAATCAGCCCCAGCATTTT. Amino acid sequence: CASRSGVYSNQPQHF.

This clonotype was seen only a few times. V usage is TRBV20-1 and J usage is TRBJ1-6; D perhaps matches TRBD1 (5 bases). Germline CDR1 is DFQATT and CDR2 is SNEGSKA (reference sequence). V lost 4 bases to trimming and J lost 5 bases, with 15 bases between them. CDR3 length: 15 amino acids. The CDR3 nucleotides are TGCAGTGCTATCGGGGCATTTGAAAATAATTCACCCCTCCACTTT. Amino acids: CSAIGAFENNSPLHF.

In DNA, the CDR3 is TGTGCCAGCAGCTTACGGCAATATAATTCACCCCTCCACTTT. Translating gives CASSLRQYNSPLHF. The chain couples TRBV7-2 to TRBJ1-6; no reliable D call. Germline CDR1 SGHTA, CDR2 FQGNSA. V was shortened by 2 bases and J by 4 bases, with 6 bases between the two germline ends. This CDR3 is 14 amino acids long. Variable domain in full (rest from reference TRBV7-2 and TRBJ1-6): GAGVSQSPSNKVTEKGKDVELRCDPISGHTALYWYRQSLGQGLEFLIYFQGNSAPDKSGLPSDRFSAERTGGSVSTLTIQRTQQEDSAVYLCASSLRQYNSPLHFGNGTRLTVT.

This clonotype was recorded at least ten times. The chain carries TRBV20-1 and TRBJ1-4, with a possible D match to TRBD1 (6 bases). Trimming shortened V by 4 bases and J by 3 bases, and 12 bases separated the two germline ends. The germline gives CDR1 DFQATT, CDR2 SNEGSKA (reference sequence). The CDR3 spans 14 residues. The CDR3 loop is CSATLGAANEKLFF. Here the CDR3 DNA reads TGCAGTGCTACCCTGGGGGCAGCTAATGAAAAACTGTTTTTT.

At least ten counts were recorded for this clonotype. This rearrangement joins TRBV28 to TRBJ1-1, with D possibly TRBD1 on 5 matching bases. Germline CDR1 reads MDHEN; CDR2 reads SYDVKM. The CDR3 covers 14 residues. With 1 base removed from V and 10 bases from J, the gap between germline ends came to 16 bases. The CDR3 here is CASSLLGTGELAFF. The DNA for the CDR3 is TGTGCCAGCAGTTTATTGGGGACGGGGGAATTAGCTTTCTTT.

V is TRBV5-5 and J is TRBJ2-3, with a tentative D call TRBD1 (6 bases). V was cut by 6 bases and J by 0 bases, with 14 bases left in between. Germline CDR1 reads SGHKS; CDR2 reads YYEKEE (reference sequence). The CDR3 loop spans 15 amino acids. CDR3 residues: CASTFPTGSTDTQYF. In DNA, the CDR3 is TGTGCCAGCACCTTCCCGACAGGTAGCACAGATACGCAGTATTTT. Using reference TRBV5-5 and TRBJ2-3 for the parts outside the CDR3, the full variable domain is DAGVTQSPTHLIKTRGQQVTLRCSPISGHKSVSWYQQVLGQGPQFIFQYYEKEERGRGNFPDRFSARQFPNYSSELNVNALLLGDSALYLCASTFPTGSTDTQYFGPGTRLTVL.